The 4 T cell receptor beta chains given below trace back to one sample, sequenced in a study of T-cell reconstitution after alpha-beta-depleted transplantation in children. Molecular barcoding with unique molecular identifiers was used for the TCRbeta library. MiXCR, applied by TCRdb to the PCR reads, yields one record per CDR3 protein. The profile covers around 420,000 distinct CDR3 sequences, with around 15% appearing a single time and over 25% taken by the ten largest. The sequencing used PBMCs, mostly from graft donor cells, collected 360 days after TCRalphabeta/CD19-depleted stem cell transplant. The receptors here all came from a boy in the first two years of life who had a stem cell transplant for Wiskott-Aldrich syndrome, so the T cells may come from the graft donor.

This clonotype has a count of ten or more. This sequence joins TRBV29-1 and TRBJ2-5; D unclear. Trimming took 7 bases from V and 3 from J, leaving 18 bases between them. The CDR3 runs to 14 residues. The germline V gene has CDR1 SQVTM and CDR2 ANQGSEA. CDR3 in DNA: TGCAGCGCCTTAAAAAGGGCTTTAGAAGAGACCCAGTACTTC. Amino acid sequence: CSALKRALEETQYF.

The chain is built from TRBV6-5 and TRBJ2-3, with 11 bases aligning to TRBD2. J lost 1 base, V lost 4 bases, and 4 bases had no gene match. Germline V gene lookup returns CDR1 MNHEY and CDR2 SVGAGI. The CDR3 has 16 residues. CDR3 protein: CASSWGSGGGTDTQYF. The CDR3 DNA is TGTGCCAGCAGTTGGGGTAGCGGGGGGGGCACAGATACGCAGTATTTT.

The table lists this clonotype with many counts. The V gene is TRBV10-3, the J gene TRBJ2-1, with D perhaps matching TRBD1 (6 bases). The germline V gene has CDR1 ENHRY and CDR2 SYGVKD. Trimming stripped 10 bases from V and 6 bases from J, with 10 bases between. CDR3 length: 11 residues. CDR3 in DNA: TGTGCCAGCTCGACAGGCAATGAGCAGTTCTTC. It codes for CASSTGNEQFF.

In its sample, this clonotype was seen a few times. V and J are TRBV29-1 and TRBJ2-5, with TRBD1 matching 7 bases. With 6 bases clipped from V and 2 bases from J, the junction kept 6 bases outside the gene matches. Looked up from germline, CDR1 is SQVTM and CDR2 is ANQGSEA. The CDR3 runs 13 residues. The CDR3 region is CSVTGQTQETQYF. The DNA of the CDR3 is TGCAGCGTGACAGGGCAGACGCAAGAGACCCAGTACTTC.